These 5 T cell receptor beta chains were sequenced from one sample in a study of blood T cell repertoires in COVID-19. Sequencing used immunoSEQ multiplex PCR; TCRdb keeps in-frame clones, though not all of them. The sample shows fewer than 200,000 clones, around 85% of them seen only once. The sample comprised peripheral blood. The receptors originated from a man aged 65 to 85 with active or convalescent COVID-19.

V and J are TRBV18 and TRBJ1-5, with D possibly being TRBD1 (5 bases). Per germline, CDR1 KGHSH and CDR2 LQKENI. V gave up 1 base and J gave up 4 bases, with 17 bases separating them. The CDR3 spans 17 residues. CDR3 residues: CASSPQTLSGKNQPQHF. CDR3 nucleotides: TGTGCCAGCTCACCACAGACGTTGTCAGGGAAAAATCAGCCCCAGCATTTT.

Worth noting for this clone: This sample also contains other DNA sequences that code for the same CDR3. This rearrangement joins TRBV2 to TRBJ1-1; 8 bases fit TRBD1. The CDR3 sequence is 14 residues long. After removal of 5 bases from V and 2 bases from J, the junction contained 4 bases not matched to a gene. Germline-derived CDR1 and CDR2 are SNHLY and FYNNEI. DNA of the CDR3: TGTGCCAGCAGTCCGGGACAGGTAAACACTGAAGCTTTCTTT. Translated: CASSPGQVNTEAFF.

The CDR3 DNA reads as TGTGCCTGGAGTCTGACAGCTATTAATGAAAAACTGTTTTTT. Protein product: CAWSLTAINEKLFF. The chain couples TRBV30 to TRBJ1-4, with D tentatively TRBD1 (5 bases). The CDR3 has 14 residues. Germline CDR1 GTSNPN, CDR2 SVGIG (reference sequence). With 2 bases removed from V and 4 bases from J, the gap between germline ends came to 11 bases. Full variable domain (outside the CDR3, taken from reference TRBV30 and TRBJ1-4): SQTIHQWPATLVQPVGSPLSLECTVEGTSNPNLYWYRQAAGRGLQLLFYSVGIGQISSEVPQNLSASRPQDRQFILSSKKLLLSDSGFYLCAWSLTAINEKLFFGSGTQLSVL.

This chain links TRBV5-4 with TRBJ1-2, with 10 positions matching TRBD1. V was pared by 4 bases and J by 1 base, with 4 bases of the junction left unmatched. The CDR3 runs 15 residues. CDR1 SGHNT and CDR2 YYREEE come from the germline V gene (reference sequence). CDR3 nucleotides: TGTGCCAGCAGCCCCGGGACAGGGGTTAACTATGGCTACACCTTC. Encoded protein: CASSPGTGVNYGYTF.

The chain links TRBV4-3 to TRBJ1-4; 7 bases map to TRBD1. The V gene's germline CDR1 is LGHNA and CDR2 YSLEER. Trimming removed 6 bases from V and 0 bases from J; junction bases left unmatched: 1. This CDR3 region has 14 residues. DNA of the CDR3: TGCGCCAGCAGTGGGACAGCAACTAATGAAAAACTGTTTTTT. This codes for CASSGTATNEKLFF.